This paragraph covers one T cell receptor beta chain sequence. In the original analysis: Reference gene primer amplification gave nucleated cell count estimates. Measured with immunoSEQ multiplex PCR; TCRdb has only the in-frame clones, and not every one. That table furnishes V, J and clone size, whereas the DNA furnished D and trimming. The sample has fewer than 250,000 clones; more than 85% are singletons. The sample comes from a study of blood T cell repertoires in COVID-19. The CDR3 is 15 amino acids. Trimming cost V 6 bases and J 7 bases; bases outside gene matches: 7. Per germline, CDR1 SEHNR and CDR2 FQNEAQ (reference sequence).

V is TRBV7-9 and J is TRBJ2-2, with 11 positions matching TRBD2. The sequence was collected from a man aged 35 to 55 with acute or convalescent COVID-19. Sequenced: peripheral blood. The CDR3: CASSLLAGGNGELFF. As DNA, the CDR3 is TGTGCCAGCAGTCTTCTAGCGGGAGGTAACGGGGAGCTGTTTTTT. Full variable domain (rest looked up from reference TRBV7-9 and TRBJ2-2): DTGVSQNPRHKITKRGQNVTFRCDPISEHNRLYWYRQTLGQGPEFLTYFQNEAQLEKSRLLSDRFSAERPKGSFSTLEIQRTEQGDSAMYLCASSLLAGGNGELFFGEGSRLTVL.